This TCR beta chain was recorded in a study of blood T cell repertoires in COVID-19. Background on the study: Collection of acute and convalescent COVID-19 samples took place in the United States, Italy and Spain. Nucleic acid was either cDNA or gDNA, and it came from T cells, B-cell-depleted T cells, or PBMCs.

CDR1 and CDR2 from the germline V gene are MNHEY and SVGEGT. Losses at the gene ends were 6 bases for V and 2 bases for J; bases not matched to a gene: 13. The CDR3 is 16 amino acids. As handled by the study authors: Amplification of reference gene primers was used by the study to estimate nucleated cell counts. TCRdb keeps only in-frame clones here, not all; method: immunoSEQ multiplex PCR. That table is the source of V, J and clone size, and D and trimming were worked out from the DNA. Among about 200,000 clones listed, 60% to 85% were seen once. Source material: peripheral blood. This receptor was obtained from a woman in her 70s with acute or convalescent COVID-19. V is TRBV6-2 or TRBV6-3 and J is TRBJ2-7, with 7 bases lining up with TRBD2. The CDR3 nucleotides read TGTGCCAGCAGCTCCGCCCAGACTAGCAGTACCTACGAGCAGTACTTC. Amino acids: CASSSAQTSSTYEQYF.